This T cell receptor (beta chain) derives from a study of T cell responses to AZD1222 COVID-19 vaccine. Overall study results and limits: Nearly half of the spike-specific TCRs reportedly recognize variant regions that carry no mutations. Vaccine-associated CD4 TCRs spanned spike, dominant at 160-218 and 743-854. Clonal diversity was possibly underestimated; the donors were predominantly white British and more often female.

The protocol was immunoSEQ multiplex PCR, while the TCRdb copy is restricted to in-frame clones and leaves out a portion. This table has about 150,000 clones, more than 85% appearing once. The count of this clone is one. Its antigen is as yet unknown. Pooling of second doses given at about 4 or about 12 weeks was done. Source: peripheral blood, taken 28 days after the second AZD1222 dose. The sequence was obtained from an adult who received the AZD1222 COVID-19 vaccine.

The DNA of the CDR3 is TGCGCCAGCAGCCAAGCCCAGGATGGGTACGAGCAGTACTTC. Amino acid sequence: CASSQAQDGYEQYF. The chain links TRBV4-1 to TRBJ2-7; no clear D gene. V was pared by 1 base and J by 4 bases, with 11 bases between. CDR1 MGHRA and CDR2 YSYEKL come from the germline V gene. CDR3 length equals 14 residues.